One and the same sample provided the 10 T cell receptor beta chains below, sequenced in a study of cytomegalovirus exposure and HLA in healthy donors. TCRdb's copy holds only in-frame clones and misses some; the assay was immunoSEQ multiplex PCR. Of under 150,000 clones detected, about 90% appear once; the ten largest clones hold 1.5% to 2%. Material: PBMCs. The receptor set was obtained from a woman younger than 35 in good health and CMV-seronegative.

The rearrangement joins TRBV7-8 to TRBJ2-1; 9 bases fit TRBD2. Unmatched junction bases numbered 4, after V lost 0 bases and J lost 4 bases. Germline-derived CDR1 and CDR2 are SGHVS and FQNEAQ. There are 16 residues in the CDR3. CDR3 in amino acids: CASSLARLAGYNEQFF. For the CDR3, the DNA is TGTGCCAGCAGCTTAGCGAGGCTAGCGGGGTACAATGAGCAGTTCTTC. The full variable domain, in which reference TRBV7-8 and TRBJ2-1 provide the parts outside the CDR3, is GAGVSQSPRYKVAKRGQDVALRCDPISGHVSLFWYQQALGQGPEFLTYFQNEAQLDKSGLPSDRFFAERPEGSVSTLKIQRTQQEDSAVYLCASSLARLAGYNEQFFGPGTRLTVL.

This chain uses TRBV7-9 with TRBJ2-1, with 8 bases lining up with TRBD2. CDR3 size: 17 residues. J gave up 5 bases and V 0 bases, and 9 bases lay outside the gene matches. CDR1 is SEHNR and CDR2 is FQNEAQ in the germline V gene (reference sequence). The CDR3 loop reads CASSLAIRLALNNEQFF. The CDR3 DNA reads as TGTGCCAGCAGCTTAGCGATAAGACTAGCGCTAAACAATGAGCAGTTCTTC.

The rearrangement joins TRBV7-8 to TRBJ2-1; D is possibly TRBD2 (6 bases). Germline V CDR1 and CDR2: SGHVS, FQNEAQ. CDR3 length equals 14 residues. V shed 4 bases and J shed 7 bases, with 14 bases lying between them. The CDR3 DNA reads TGTGCCAGCAGCTCCCGGTTCGGAGGGAATGAGCAGTTCTTC. Its protein product is CASSSRFGGNEQFF.

The chain recombines TRBV6-4 with TRBJ2-6; 7 bases are a match to TRBD1. After removal of 5 bases from V and 0 bases from J, the junction contained 4 bases not matched to a gene. Per germline, CDR1 MRHNA and CDR2 SNTAGT. CDR3 length equals 16 residues. This chain's CDR3 is CASSRDSFSGANVLTF. The DNA for the CDR3 is TGTGCCAGCAGTAGGGACAGTTTCTCTGGGGCCAACGTCCTGACTTTC.

This clone was observed a single time. The rearrangement links TRBV6-5 to TRBJ1-4, with 8 bases lining up with TRBD1. CDR1 is MNHEY and CDR2 is SVGAGI in the germline V gene. J gave up 8 bases and V 4 bases, and 0 bases lay outside the gene matches. CDR3 length: 12 amino acids. The CDR3 reads CASSWDREKLFF. CDR3 nucleotide sequence: TGTGCCAGCAGTTGGGACAGGGAAAAACTGTTTTTT.

The chain recombines TRBV9 with TRBJ2-1; 7 bases line up with TRBD1. The CDR3 is 15 amino acids. Germline V lookup: CDR1 SGDLS, CDR2 YYNGEE. Losses at the gene ends were 3 bases for V and 0 bases for J; bases not matched to a gene: 3. CDR3 protein: CASSARDSSYNEQFF. The CDR3 DNA follows: TGTGCCAGCAGCGCGAGGGACAGCTCCTACAATGAGCAGTTCTTC.

The V and J genes are TRBV5-1 and TRBJ2-3; 7 positions match TRBD1. The J segment lost 0 bases and the V segment lost 4 bases, leaving 20 bases of the junction unmatched. The CDR3 runs 20 residues. Germline V lookup: CDR1 SGHRS, CDR2 YFSETQ. In nucleotides, the CDR3 is TGCGCCAGCAGCACGACGCGGCCAGGGGGTATTAAAATTAGCACAGATACGCAGTATTTT. This codes for CASSTTRPGGIKISTDTQYF.

The chain combines TRBV9 with TRBJ1-2; no reliable D call. The V gene lost 0 bases and the J gene lost 1 base, with 13 bases spanning the gap. The CDR3 length is 16 residues. Germline assignment: CDR1 SGDLS and CDR2 YYNGEE. In nucleotides, the CDR3 is TGTGCCAGCAGCGTAGCGACGAACGGACTTAACTATGGCTACACCTTC. This sequence encodes CASSVATNGLNYGYTF.

The chain combines TRBV27 with TRBJ1-2; 9 bases line up with TRBD1. V shed 6 bases and J 6 bases; nucleotides not matched to a gene: 17. The CDR3 runs 17 residues. Germline CDR1 and CDR2: MNHEY and SMNVEV (reference sequence). The CDR3 here is CASSHGTGRTLRDGYTF. DNA for the CDR3: TGTGCCAGCAGCCACGGGACAGGGCGAACTCTAAGGGATGGCTACACCTTC.

CDR3 amino acids: CASSLVGTGGYNEQFF. CDR3 bases: TGTGCCAGCAGTTTGGTTGGGACAGGGGGTTACAATGAGCAGTTCTTC. This chain uses TRBV28 with TRBJ2-1, with 11 bases identical to TRBD1. The CDR3 is made up of 16 amino acids. V lost 3 bases and J lost 4; bases outside the gene matches: 5. Looked up from germline, CDR1 is MDHEN and CDR2 is SYDVKM.